These 24 T cell receptor beta chains were sequenced from one sample in a study of naive and memory T cell subsets. An equimolar mix of two oligonucleotides served as the beta constant-region primer for TRBC1 and TRBC2. Ligated cDNA was amplified by four rounds of PCR with nested alpha and beta constant-region primers and SP2. Each CDR3 protein gets one entry after TCRdb re-called the UMI-ligation and nested PCR reads with MiXCR. This table holds about 120,000 distinct CDR3 sequences, approximately 37% found once. The sequencing sample was made of central memory CD4+ T cells from blood. All receptors derive from a human donor in good health.

The chain combines TRBV20-1 with TRBJ1-1, with D possibly being TRBD1 (5 bases). V lost 5 bases and J 1 base, leaving 17 bases between the germline ends. The V gene's germline CDR1 is DFQATT and CDR2 SNEGSKA (reference sequence). The CDR3 consists of 15 residues. The CDR3 is CSAGTDGVRNTEAFF. CDR3 bases: TGCAGTGCTGGGACCGATGGGGTGAGGAACACTGAAGCTTTCTTT.

CDR3 sequence: CASSRDTRTSGDYEQYF. CDR3 DNA: TGTGCCAGCAGTCGGGACACGAGGACTAGCGGAGACTACGAGCAGTACTTC. The chain is built from TRBV6-5 and TRBJ2-7; 10 positions match TRBD2. Germline V gene lookup returns CDR1 MNHEY and CDR2 SVGAGI. This CDR3 region has 17 residues. Trimming took 5 bases from V and 3 from J; bases not matched to a gene: 13.

This clonotype was seen repeatedly, ten times or more. This rearrangement joins TRBV6-2 or TRBV6-3 to TRBJ2-7; a possible D gene is TRBD1 (5 bases). From germline, CDR1 is MNHEY and CDR2 SVGEGT. The CDR3 covers 15 residues. The V gene lost 6 bases and the J gene lost 5 bases, with 20 bases spanning the gap. CDR3 in amino acids: CASSRQFTLGDEQYF. CDR3 in DNA: TGTGCCAGCAGCCGACAGTTTACCTTGGGTGACGAGCAGTACTTC.

V and J are TRBV6-5 and TRBJ1-3; 7 bases align to TRBD1. This CDR3 is 15 amino acids long. From germline, CDR1 is MNHEY and CDR2 SVGAGI. The trim removed 5 bases at V and 5 bases at J, leaving 9 bases unmatched. This chain's CDR3 is CASSGDRARRNTIYF. The CDR3, as DNA: TGTGCCAGCAGTGGCGACAGGGCAAGGAGAAACACCATATATTTT.

This clonotype was detected a few times. This rearrangement joins TRBV3-1 to TRBJ2-7; D ambiguous. CDR1 LGHDT and CDR2 YNNKEL come from the germline V gene (reference sequence). V was shortened by 1 base and J by 2 bases, with 3 bases between the two germline ends. This CDR3 comprises 12 residues. The CDR3 here is CASSQGTYEQYF. In nucleotides, the CDR3 is TGTGCCAGCAGCCAAGGGACCTACGAGCAGTACTTC.

This clonotype was detected a few times. The rearrangement uses TRBV6-5 and TRBJ2-3; D assignment may be TRBD1 or TRBD2 (5 bases each). Deletions cut 5 bases from V and 0 bases from J, with 15 bases between. Germline V gives CDR1 MNHEY, CDR2 SVGAGI. The length of the CDR3 is 16 residues. As DNA, the CDR3 is TGTGCCAGCAGTCCCACCGGGACCTTTAGCACAGATACGCAGTATTTT. Its protein is CASSPTGTFSTDTQYF.

Ten or more counts support this clonotype. V and J are TRBV28 and TRBJ1-6, with 7 nucleotides matching TRBD1. CDR3 length: 15 amino acids. The germline gives CDR1 MDHEN, CDR2 SYDVKM. The J segment lost 14 bases and the V segment lost 5 bases, leaving 15 bases of the junction unmatched. CDR3 nucleotides: TGTGCCAGCAGTCTCGGGGACAGCGAAACAAGGGCCCTCCACTTT. Amino acids: CASSLGDSETRALHF.

The J gene is TRBJ2-5, the V gene TRBV7-2; D is undetermined. V was shortened by 6 bases and J by 8 bases, with 13 bases between the two germline ends. Per the germline V gene, CDR1 is SGHTA and CDR2 is FQGNSA. The CDR3 contains 12 residues. CDR3 sequence reads: CASSSYLGTQYF. In DNA, the CDR3 is TGTGCCAGCAGTTCATACCTGGGAACCCAGTACTTC.

This rearrangement joins TRBV18 to TRBJ2-7; D unclear. The CDR3 has 14 amino acids. V was trimmed by 3 bases and J by 3 bases, leaving 12 bases between them. Germline V gene sequence: CDR1 KGHSH, CDR2 LQKENI. This CDR3 is CASSPLGSYYEQYF. As DNA, the CDR3 is TGTGCCAGCTCACCCCTGGGTAGCTACTACGAGCAGTACTTC. Together with reference TRBV18 and TRBJ2-7, the CDR3 gives the full variable domain: NAGVMQNPRHLVRRRGQEARLRCSPMKGHSHVYWYRQLPEEGLKFMVYLQKENIIDESGMPKERFSAEFPKEGPSILRIQQVVRGDSAAYFCASSPLGSYYEQYFGPGTRLTVT.

This clonotype was found a few times. The V call is TRBV5-1, the J call TRBJ2-1; a weak D match, TRBD1 (6 bases). CDR1 SGHRS and CDR2 YFSETQ come from the germline V gene. This CDR3 is 14 amino acids long. Between the trimmed V and J ends, which lost 0 bases and 5 bases, there was a span of 9 bases. The CDR3 nucleotides read TGCGCCAGCAGCTTGGACAGGGTGGACAATGAGCAGTTCTTC. It yields the protein CASSLDRVDNEQFF.

The V and J genes are TRBV11-2 and TRBJ2-7, with no clear D. V was trimmed by 5 bases and J by 3 bases, leaving 11 bases between them. The germline gives CDR1 SGHAT, CDR2 FQNNGV. The CDR3 extends over 13 amino acids. In nucleotides, the CDR3 is TGTGCCAGCAGCCCTACCGGGCGCTACGAGCAGTACTTC. As protein: CASSPTGRYEQYF.

J is TRBJ2-6 and V is TRBV7-9; possibly TRBD1 for D (5 bases). Germline V gives CDR1 SEHNR, CDR2 FQNEAQ (reference sequence). The CDR3 runs 16 residues. Trimming shortened V by 3 bases and J by 4 bases, and 13 bases separated the two germline ends. The DNA for the CDR3 is TGTGCCAGCAGCTTTCACTGGGGCGTCGGGGCCAACGTCCTGACTTTC. It is translated as CASSFHWGVGANVLTF.

The genes are TRBV5-1 and TRBJ2-3; TRBD1 agrees at 9 bases. Germline assignment: CDR1 SGHRS and CDR2 YFSETQ. J gave up 5 bases and V 5 bases, and 15 bases lay outside the gene matches. The CDR3 is 17 residues long. DNA of the CDR3: TGCGCCAGCAGGGAGTTTTTCGGACAGGGGCAAGGAGATACGCAGTATTTT. It yields the protein CASREFFGQGQGDTQYF.

The chain couples TRBV28 to TRBJ1-2; D gene unclear. With 2 bases removed from V and 8 bases from J, the gap between germline ends came to 15 bases. Looked up from germline, CDR1 is MDHEN and CDR2 is SYDVKM. The CDR3 covers 14 residues. CDR3 protein: CASSLEPRQAGYTF. CDR3 sequence (DNA): TGTGCCAGCAGTTTAGAGCCCCGGCAGGCCGGCTACACCTTC.

The chain has TRBV20-1 and TRBJ1-5; TRBD1 matches 9 bases. The CDR3 has 15 residues. V lost 1 base and J lost 2; bases outside the gene matches: 3. The V gene's germline CDR1 is DFQATT and CDR2 SNEGSKA (reference sequence). CDR3 sequence (DNA): TGCAGTGCTAGAGCTCGGACAGGGGGCAATCAGCCCCAGCATTTT. The encoded protein is CSARARTGGNQPQHF.

This clonotype came up many times. The V gene is TRBV7-2, the J gene TRBJ2-3; D not resolved. The CDR3 is 13 amino acids. Germline CDR1 SGHTA, CDR2 FQGNSA. With 6 bases removed from V and 4 bases from J, the gap between germline ends came to 11 bases. CDR3 loop: CASSLPPADTQYF. DNA of the CDR3: TGTGCCAGCAGTTTACCCCCTGCAGATACGCAGTATTTT.

Only one count was recorded for this clonotype. The chain links TRBV6-2 or TRBV6-3 to TRBJ1-5; 7 nucleotides line up with TRBD1. Germline V gene lookup returns CDR1 MNHEY and CDR2 SVGEGT. The CDR3 has 16 amino acids. Unmatched junction bases numbered 11, after V lost 2 bases and J lost 7 bases. CDR3 bases: TGTGCCAGCAGTTACCGCGACAGGGCAGGTACGCAGCCCCAGCATTTT. As protein: CASSYRDRAGTQPQHF.

This clonotype showed up many times. This chain links TRBV6-4 with TRBJ1-2; unclear D gene. V was clipped by 0 bases and J by 2 bases, with 7 bases between them. The CDR3 runs 14 residues. CDR1 is MRHNA, CDR2 SNTAGT, per germline. The CDR3 DNA reads TGTGCCAGCAGTGACTCTAACAGAAACTATGGCTACACCTTC. Translated: CASSDSNRNYGYTF.

This clonotype was seen only a few times. The chain employs TRBV7-8 and TRBJ1-1; D might be TRBD1 (5 bases). The CDR3 has 14 amino acids. V dropped 3 bases and J dropped 0 bases, with 8 bases sitting between them. Germline V gene data show CDR1 as SGHVS and CDR2 as FQNEAQ. The CDR3 region is CASSLRTLNTEAFF. CDR3 sequence (DNA): TGTGCCAGCAGCTTGAGGACACTGAACACTGAAGCTTTCTTT.

This chain links TRBV27 with TRBJ2-3, with 8 bases that match TRBD1. The germline V gene encodes CDR1 MNHEY and CDR2 SMNVEV (reference sequence). V was pared by 5 bases and J by 6 bases, with 10 bases of the junction left unmatched. The CDR3 loop spans 15 amino acids. CDR3 residues: CASSTDRGRFDTQYF. The CDR3 nucleotides are TGTGCCAGCAGTACCGACAGGGGCCGATTTGATACGCAGTATTTT.

In its sample, this clonotype was seen many times. The J gene is TRBJ2-3, the V gene TRBV6-2 or TRBV6-3; D is ambiguous. The CDR3 has 12 amino acids. Germline CDR1 MNHEY, CDR2 SVGEGT. V was pared by 6 bases and J by 3 bases, with 7 bases between. The CDR3 DNA reads as TGTGCCAGCAGCCGGAATACAGATACGCAGTATTTT. This translates into CASSRNTDTQYF.

The CDR3 DNA reads as TGTGCCAGCAGCTTAGTCGGTGCAGGGGGCACTGAAGCTTTCTTT. This gives the protein CASSLVGAGGTEAFF. The chain uses TRBV7-8 and TRBJ1-1; TRBD1 agrees at 7 bases. CDR1 is SGHVS, CDR2 FQNEAQ, per germline. V lost 1 base and J lost 4; bases outside the gene matches: 6. The length of the CDR3 is 15 residues. The full variable domain, in which reference TRBV7-8 and TRBJ1-1 provide the parts outside the CDR3, is GAGVSQSPRYKVAKRGQDVALRCDPISGHVSLFWYQQALGQGPEFLTYFQNEAQLDKSGLPSDRFFAERPEGSVSTLKIQRTQQEDSAVYLCASSLVGAGGTEAFFGQGTRLTVV.

The genes are TRBV15 and TRBJ1-6; D gene unclear. CDR1 is LNHNV, CDR2 YYDKDF, per germline (reference sequence). The V end lost 8 bases, the J end lost 8 bases, and 10 bases lay between the germline ends. There are 12 residues in the CDR3. The CDR3 DNA is TGTGCCACCCGTACTCAAGATTCACCCCTCCACTTT. This sequence encodes CATRTQDSPLHF.

This chain links TRBV27 with TRBJ1-6; perhaps TRBD1 as D (6 bases). V lost 6 bases and J 7 bases, leaving 16 bases between the germline ends. CDR1 MNHEY and CDR2 SMNVEV come from the germline V gene (reference sequence). The CDR3 has 15 amino acids. The CDR3 region has the DNA TGTGCCAGCAGGGTCCTTGACAGGAACAATTCACCCCTCCACTTT. Translated, it gives CASRVLDRNNSPLHF.